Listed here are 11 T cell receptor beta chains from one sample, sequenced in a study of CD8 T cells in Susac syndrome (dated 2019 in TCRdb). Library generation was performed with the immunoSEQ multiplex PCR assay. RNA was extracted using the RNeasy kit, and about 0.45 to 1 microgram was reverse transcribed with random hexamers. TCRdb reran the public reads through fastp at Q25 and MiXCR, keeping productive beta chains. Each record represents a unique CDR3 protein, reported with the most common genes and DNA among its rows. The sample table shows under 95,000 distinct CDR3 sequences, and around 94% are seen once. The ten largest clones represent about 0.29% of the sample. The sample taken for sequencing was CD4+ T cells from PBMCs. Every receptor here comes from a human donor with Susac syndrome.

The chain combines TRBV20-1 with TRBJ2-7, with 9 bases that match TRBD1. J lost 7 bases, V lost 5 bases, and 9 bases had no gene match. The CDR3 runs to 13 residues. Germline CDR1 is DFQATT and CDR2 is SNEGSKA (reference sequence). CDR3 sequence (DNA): TGCAGTGCTCGCCGGACAGGGGTTGGGGAGCAGTACTTC. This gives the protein CSARRTGVGEQYF.

The CDR3 sequence: CASSPQWGQETQYF. The DNA for the CDR3 is TGTGCCAGCAGCCCCCAGTGGGGGCAAGAGACCCAGTACTTC. The genes are TRBV7-2 and TRBJ2-5, with D perhaps assigned TRBD1 or TRBD2 (5 bases each). CDR3 length: 14 amino acids. V was shortened by 5 bases and J by 2 bases, with 12 bases between the two germline ends. Looked up from germline, CDR1 is SGHTA and CDR2 is FQGNSA.

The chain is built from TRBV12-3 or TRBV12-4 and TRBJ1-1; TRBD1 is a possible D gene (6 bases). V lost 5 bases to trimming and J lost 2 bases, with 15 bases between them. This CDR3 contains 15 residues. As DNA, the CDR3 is TGTGCCAGCAGTACCCCCCGGACAGCAAACACTGAAGCTTTCTTT. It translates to CASSTPRTANTEAFF.

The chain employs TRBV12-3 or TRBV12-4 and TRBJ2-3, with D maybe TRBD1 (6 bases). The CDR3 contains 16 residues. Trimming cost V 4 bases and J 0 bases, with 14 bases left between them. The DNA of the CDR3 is TGTGCCAGCAGTTCAGGGGCCGCGTTAAGCACAGATACGCAGTATTTT. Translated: CASSSGAALSTDTQYF.

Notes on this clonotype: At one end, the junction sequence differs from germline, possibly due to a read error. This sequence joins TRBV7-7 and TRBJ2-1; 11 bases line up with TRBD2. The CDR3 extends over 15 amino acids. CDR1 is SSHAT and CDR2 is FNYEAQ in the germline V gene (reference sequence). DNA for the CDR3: TGTGCTAGCAGCTTACTAGCGGGGGCCTACAATGAGCAGTTCTTC. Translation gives CASSLLAGAYNEQFF.

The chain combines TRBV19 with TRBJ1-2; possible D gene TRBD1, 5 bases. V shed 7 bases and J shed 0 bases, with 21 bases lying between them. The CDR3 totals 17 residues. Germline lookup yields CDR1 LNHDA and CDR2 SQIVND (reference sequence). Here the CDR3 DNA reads TGTGCCAGTATTCCAGGAGGTGGGACGTCAGCTAACTATGGCTACACCTTC. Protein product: CASIPGGGTSANYGYTF.

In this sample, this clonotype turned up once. The CDR3 spells CAWTEIAVAFF. The CDR3 nucleotides read TGTGCCTGGACAGAAATAGCGGTGGCTTTCTTT. The rearrangement uses TRBV30 and TRBJ1-1; D uncertain. Germline V gene data show CDR1 as GTSNPN and CDR2 as SVGIG (reference sequence). V was clipped by 4 bases and J by 11 bases, with 14 bases between them. The CDR3 has 11 residues.

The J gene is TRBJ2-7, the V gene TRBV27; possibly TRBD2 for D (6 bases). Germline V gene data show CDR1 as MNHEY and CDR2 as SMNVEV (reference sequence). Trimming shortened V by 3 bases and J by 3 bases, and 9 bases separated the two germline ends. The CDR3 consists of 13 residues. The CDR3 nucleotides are TGTGCCAGCAGTTTTGGGGGGAACTACGAGCAGTACTTC. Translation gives CASSFGGNYEQYF.

The CDR3 reads CASSDRDTQYF. CDR3 nucleotides: TGTGCCAGCAGTGATCGGGATACGCAGTATTTT. The chain recombines TRBV2 with TRBJ2-3, with D uncertain. The CDR3 sequence is 11 residues long. The germline V and J ends were trimmed by 3 bases and 6 bases, with 4 bases remaining between them. Germline V gene sequence: CDR1 SNHLY, CDR2 FYNNEI.

The CDR3 DNA sequence: TGCAGCGTCCGTGGGGGACCAAAAAACACAGATACGCAGTATTTT. Its protein is CSVRGGPKNTDTQYF. The chain is built from TRBV29-1 and TRBJ2-3, with D possibly called TRBD1 or TRBD2 (5 bases each). V was shortened by 6 bases and J by 2 bases, with 18 bases between the two germline ends. CDR1 and CDR2 from the germline V gene are SQVTM and ANQGSEA. The CDR3 contains 15 residues.

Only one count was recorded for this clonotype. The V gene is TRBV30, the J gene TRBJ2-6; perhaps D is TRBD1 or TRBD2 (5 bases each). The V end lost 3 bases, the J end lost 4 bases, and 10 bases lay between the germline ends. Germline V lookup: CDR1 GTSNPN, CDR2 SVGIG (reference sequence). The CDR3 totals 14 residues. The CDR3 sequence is CAWSRGEGANVLTF. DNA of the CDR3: TGTGCCTGGAGCAGAGGGGAAGGGGCCAACGTCCTGACTTTC.